The 17 T cell receptor beta chains in this list originate from one sample, sequenced in a study of T cell repertoires in cytomegalovirus infection. TCRdb reprocessed the reads with MiXCR, giving one entry per CDR3 protein. The sample has around 450,000 distinct CDR3 sequences; approximately 31% are singletons. Sequenced sample: PBMCs. These receptor sequences come from a human donor in good health (CMV status not recorded). Some clones in this sample may be carry-over from other donors' samples.

In DNA, the CDR3 is TGTGCCAGCAGCTGGACGTCTGGAAACACCATATATTTT. Translated, it gives CASSWTSGNTIYF. V is TRBV5-6 and J is TRBJ1-3; D gene ambiguous. The germline V gene has CDR1 SGHDT and CDR2 YYEEEE. The V end was cut by 3 bases, the J end by 1 base, with 5 bases between. The CDR3 contains 13 residues. Looking up the rest from reference TRBV5-6 and TRBJ1-3 gives the full variable domain: DAGVTQSPTHLIKTRGQQVTLRCSPKSGHDTVSWYQQALGQGPQFIFQYYEEEERQRGNFPDRFSGHQFPNYSSELNVNALLLGDSALYLCASSWTSGNTIYFGEGSWLTVV.

About this clonotype itself: This CDR3 is missing its conserved last phenylalanine or tryptophan, likely due to a read error. The gene calls are TRBV20-1 and TRBJ2-3, with D possibly being TRBD1 (5 bases). The CDR3 length is 13 residues. Per the germline V gene, CDR1 is DFQATT and CDR2 is SNEGSKA (reference sequence). The DNA for the CDR3 is TGCAGTGCTAGTACCCTGGACACAGATCCGCAGTATTTG. It translates to CSASTLDTDPQYL.

The chain joins TRBV20-1 to TRBJ1-5; 8 bases are shared with TRBD1. Per the germline V gene, CDR1 is DFQATT and CDR2 is SNEGSKA (reference sequence). This CDR3 comprises 14 residues. V shed 6 bases, J shed 0 bases, and the junction held 4 bases outside the gene matches. CDR3 region: CSARQGNSNQPQHF. CDR3 DNA: TGCAGTGCGAGACAGGGGAATAGCAATCAGCCCCAGCATTTT.

This clonotype was detected many times. This chain connects TRBV7-2 to TRBJ2-3; D may be TRBD1 or TRBD2 (7 bases each). CDR3 length: 15 residues. Trimming shortened V by 1 base and J by 5 bases, and 13 bases separated the two germline ends. Germline CDR1 is SGHTA and CDR2 is FQGNSA. CDR3 residues: CASSLGRGGGDTQYF. In DNA, the CDR3 is TGTGCCAGCAGCTTAGGCAGGGGGGGTGGAGATACGCAGTATTTT.

Notes on this clonotype: A junction boundary mismatches the germline segment, possibly from a read error. The chain's CDR3 is CARGTETGNTRYF. The CDR3 DNA sequence: TGTGCCAGGGGGACAGAGACTGGAAACACCAGATATTTT. The chain couples TRBV7-2 to TRBJ1-3, with 7 bases matching TRBD1. CDR3 length: 13 amino acids. CDR1 is SGHTA and CDR2 is FQGNSA in the germline V gene.

A few counts support this clonotype. V is TRBV19 and J is TRBJ2-6, with D unclear. Trimming left V 3 bases short and J 0 bases short, with 6 bases between. Germline CDR1 is LNHDA and CDR2 is SQIVND (reference sequence). This CDR3 has 15 residues. The CDR3 region is CASSIDDSGANVLTF. The CDR3 DNA reads as TGTGCCAGTAGTATTGACGACTCTGGGGCCAACGTCCTGACTTTC.

This clonotype was counted ten times or more. The chain has TRBV7-2 and TRBJ1-5, with D hard to call. Trimming took 2 bases from V and 7 from J, leaving 6 bases between them. In germline, CDR1 is SGHTA, CDR2 FQGNSA. The CDR3 is 12 amino acids. CDR3 nucleotides: TGTGCCAGCAGCTTATGGCCCCAGCCCCAGCATTTT. It is translated as CASSLWPQPQHF.

Ten or more counts support this clonotype. The chain has TRBV7-2 and TRBJ2-3, with D perhaps matching TRBD1 (5 bases). The V gene's germline CDR1 is SGHTA and CDR2 FQGNSA. CDR3 length: 13 residues. V lost 5 bases to trimming and J lost 8 bases, with 14 bases between them. CDR3 nucleotide sequence: TGTGCCAGCAGCCTGATCCTCCAGGGTACGCAGTATTTT. Amino acids: CASSLILQGTQYF.

V usage is TRBV5-1 and J usage is TRBJ2-3; the match to TRBD2 covers 12 bases. The ends lost 0 bases at V and 4 bases at J; junction bases unmatched: 6. Germline-derived CDR1 and CDR2 are SGHRS and YFSETQ. CDR3 length: 17 amino acids. The CDR3: CASSLVLAGGRSDTQYF. CDR3 nucleotide sequence: TGCGCCAGCAGCTTGGTCCTAGCGGGGGGGCGATCAGATACGCAGTATTTT.

This clonotype has a count of ten or more. This chain joins TRBV2 and TRBJ2-2, with TRBD2 identical over 7 bases. V shed 1 base, J shed 3 bases, and the junction held 11 bases outside the gene matches. Germline CDR1 is SNHLY and CDR2 is FYNNEI. This CDR3 is 18 amino acids long. The CDR3 bases are TGTGCCAGCAGTGAAGGGGGAGGGTTTGGGGCCCACACCGGGGAGCTGTTTTTT. It yields the protein CASSEGGGFGAHTGELFF.

This clonotype was seen more than once but under ten times. The V and J genes are TRBV27 and TRBJ2-7, with D unclear. Trimming took off 6 bases at V and 2 bases at J, with 17 bases between the two ends. This CDR3 region has 15 residues. Per the germline V gene, CDR1 is MNHEY and CDR2 is SMNVEV (reference sequence). The chain's CDR3 is CASRSGPSVPYEQYF. The CDR3 coding sequence is TGTGCCAGCAGATCAGGACCGTCTGTGCCCTACGAGCAGTACTTC.

The sample holds many counts of this clonotype. The chain uses TRBV7-8 and TRBJ1-1, with D uncertain. This CDR3 has 14 amino acids. The V end lost 5 bases, the J end lost 1 base, and 11 bases lay between the germline ends. Germline CDR1 SGHVS, CDR2 FQNEAQ. The CDR3 DNA reads TGTGCCAGCAGCCTTTGGACCGAGAACACTGAAGCTTTCTTT. It is translated as CASSLWTENTEAFF.

The V gene is TRBV6-6, the J gene TRBJ2-1; D is unclear. The V gene's germline CDR1 is MNHNY and CDR2 SVGAGI (reference sequence). CDR3 size: 13 residues. Trimming took 7 bases from V and 1 from J, leaving 8 bases between them. The DNA of the CDR3 is TGTGCCAGCATGAGGTGGTCCTACAATGAGCAGTTCTTC. Its translation: CASMRWSYNEQFF.

This sequence joins TRBV11-2 and TRBJ2-1; 8 nucleotides align to TRBD1. V shed 1 base and J 8 bases; nucleotides not matched to a gene: 4. This CDR3 is 14 amino acids long. The germline CDR1 and CDR2 sequences are SGHAT and FQNNGV. CDR3 in DNA: TGTGCCAGCAGCTTAGGGACAGGGCGGGATGAGCAGTTCTTC. Translated: CASSLGTGRDEQFF.

This clonotype was detected a few times. CDR3 loop: CASSPLAGGRKNSYNEQFF. CDR3 DNA: TGCGCCAGCAGCCCGCTAGCGGGGGGGCGTAAAAACTCCTACAATGAGCAGTTCTTC. The J gene is TRBJ2-1, the V gene TRBV4-1, with 12 bases identical to TRBD2. This CDR3 has 19 residues. CDR1 is MGHRA and CDR2 is YSYEKL in the germline V gene. Unmatched junction bases numbered 10, after V lost 4 bases and J lost 0 bases.

This clonotype was counted ten times or more. The junction does not match germline at one end; this may be a read error. The chain carries TRBV7-7 and TRBJ2-1; TRBD1 agrees at 9 bases. The CDR3 is 15 residues long. Germline values: CDR1 SSHAT, CDR2 FNYEAQ (reference sequence). The CDR3 sequence is CASSETGGGLDEQFF. CDR3 nucleotides: TGTGCTAGCAGCGAGACAGGGGGGGGGCTTGATGAGCAGTTCTTC.

This chain connects TRBV20-1 to TRBJ2-1; D is perhaps TRBD1 (6 bases). CDR3 length: 13 residues. CDR1 and CDR2 (germline): DFQATT, SNEGSKA (reference sequence). Trimming removed 6 bases at V and 8 bases at J, with 17 bases between. CDR3 protein: CSAPGQGRHEQFF. DNA for the CDR3: TGCAGTGCCCCGGGGCAGGGGCGTCATGAGCAGTTCTTC.